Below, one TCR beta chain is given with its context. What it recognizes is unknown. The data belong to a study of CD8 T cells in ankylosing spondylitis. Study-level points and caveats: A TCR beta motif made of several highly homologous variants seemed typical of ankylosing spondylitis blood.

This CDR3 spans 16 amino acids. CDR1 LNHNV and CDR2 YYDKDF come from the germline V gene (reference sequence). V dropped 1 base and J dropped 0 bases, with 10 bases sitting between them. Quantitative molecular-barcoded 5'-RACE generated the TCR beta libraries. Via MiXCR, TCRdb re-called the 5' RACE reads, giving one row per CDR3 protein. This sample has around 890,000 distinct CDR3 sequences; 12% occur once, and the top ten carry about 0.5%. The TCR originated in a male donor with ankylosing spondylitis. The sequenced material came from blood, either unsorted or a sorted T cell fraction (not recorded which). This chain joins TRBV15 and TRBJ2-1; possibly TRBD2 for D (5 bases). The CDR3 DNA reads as TGTGCCACCAGCAGAGGTGGCCTAGCCTCCTACAATGAGCAGTTCTTC. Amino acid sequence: CATSRGGLASYNEQFF.